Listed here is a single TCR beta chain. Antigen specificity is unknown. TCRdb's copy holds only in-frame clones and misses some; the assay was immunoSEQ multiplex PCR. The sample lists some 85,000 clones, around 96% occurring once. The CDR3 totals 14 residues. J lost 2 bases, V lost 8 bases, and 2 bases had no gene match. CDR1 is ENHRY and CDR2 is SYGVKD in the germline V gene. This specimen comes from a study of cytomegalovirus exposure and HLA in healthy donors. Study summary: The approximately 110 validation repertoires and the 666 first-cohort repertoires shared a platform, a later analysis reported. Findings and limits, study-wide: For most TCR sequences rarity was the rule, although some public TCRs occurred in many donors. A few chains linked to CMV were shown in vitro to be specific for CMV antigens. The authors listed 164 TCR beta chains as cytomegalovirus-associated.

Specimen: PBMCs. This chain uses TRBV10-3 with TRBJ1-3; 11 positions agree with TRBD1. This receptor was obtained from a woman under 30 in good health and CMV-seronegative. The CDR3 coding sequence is TGTGCCATCGGACAGGGGGCAACTGGAAACACCATATATTTT. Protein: CAIGQGATGNTIYF.